A selection of T cell receptor beta chains follows, all from one sample in a study of a mutant IDH1 vaccine in newly diagnosed glioma. For these TCRs, the target antigens are not known. Profiled with immunoSEQ multiplex PCR; TCRdb holds only in-frame clones, not every one. Of tens of thousands of clones in the sample, about 80% were seen once. Sequenced here: PBMCs, sampled from a glioma patient whose treatment included an IDH1 peptide vaccine. Every receptor here comes from a man in his forties with glioma. Both conserved end residues are part of each CDR3. The D gene is left open where the match is weak. Rows may omit the clone size; those that give it use once, few, many or a size class.

abundance,j_gene,d_gene,v_gene,CDR3aa,CDR3nt
.,TRBJ1-2,.,TRBV19,CASSIPPGYGYTF,TGTGCCAGTAGTATACCCCCCGGCTATGGCTACACCTTC
few,TRBJ2-2,TRBD2,TRBV7-9,CASSSQTSGGSGELFF,TGTGCCAGCAGCTCCCAGACTAGCGGGGGTTCCGGGGAGCTGTTTTTT
.,TRBJ2-7,TRBD2,TRBV2,CASSGPSGTYEQYF,TGTGCCAGCAGTGGCCCTAGCGGCACCTACGAGCAGTACTTC
.,TRBJ1-4,TRBD1,TRBV5-1,CASSLAGQGAGEKLFF,TGCGCCAGCAGCTTGGCGGGACAGGGGGCAGGAGAAAAACTGTTTTTT
.,TRBJ2-1,TRBD2,TRBV10-3,CAISEPKESSGGLHNEQFF,TGTGCCATCAGTGAGCCAAAGGAGAGTAGCGGGGGGCTGCACAATGAGCAGTTCTTC
.,TRBJ1-1,.,TRBV29-1,CSVARGGTEAFF,TGCAGCGTTGCCCGAGGGGGCACTGAAGCTTTCTTT
.,TRBJ1-5,.,TRBV2,CASSENGDQPQHF,TGTGCCAGCAGTGAAAACGGGGATCAGCCCCAGCATTTT
.,TRBJ1-4,.,TRBV27,CASSLTGSREKLFF,TGTGCCAGCAGTCTAACAGGGTCGAGGGAAAAACTGTTTTTT
.,TRBJ2-1,TRBD2,TRBV6-5,CASRQSGGALNEQFF,TGTGCCAGCAGACAGAGCGGGGGGGCTCTAAATGAGCAGTTCTTC
.,TRBJ1-2,.,TRBV4-1,CASSHEGRRYGYTF,TGCGCCAGCAGCCACGAAGGGAGAAGATATGGCTACACCTTC
.,TRBJ1-2,TRBD1,TRBV30,CAWSMRTGYGYTF,TGTGCCTGGAGTATGAGGACAGGGTACGGCTACACCTTC
.,TRBJ2-7,.,TRBV10-1,CASSESNGVDEQYF,TGCGCCAGCAGTGAGTCGAATGGGGTCGACGAGCAGTACTTC
few,TRBJ2-7,.,TRBV10-3,CAISEGGVYEQYF,TGTGCCATCAGTGAGGGGGGCGTCTACGAGCAGTACTTC
.,TRBJ1-4,.,TRBV5-1,CASSLSTNEKLFF,TGCGCCAGCAGCCTGTCAACTAATGAAAAACTGTTTTTT
few,TRBJ1-4,.,TRBV5-1,CASCLGATTNEKLFF,TGCGCCAGCTGCCTTGGGGCCACAACTAATGAAAAACTGTTTTTT
few,TRBJ1-1,TRBD1,TRBV2,CASSPRQGRTEAFF,TGTGCCAGCAGTCCTCGACAGGGTAGGACTGAAGCTTTCTTT
.,TRBJ2-3,TRBD1,TRBV10-1,CASSPGQDTDTQYF,TGCGCCAGCAGTCCGGGACAGGACACAGATACGCAGTATTTT
.,TRBJ1-1,TRBD1,TRBV18,CASSKGADTEAFF,TGTGCCAGCTCAAAGGGGGCCGACACTGAAGCTTTCTTT
.,TRBJ2-3,.,TRBV6-5,CASSYEDSTDTQYF,TGTGCCAGCAGTTACGAGGATAGCACAGATACGCAGTATTTT
.,TRBJ2-7,.,TRBV6-5,CASSYSSGFYEQYF,TGTGCCAGCAGTTACTCTTCAGGGTTCTACGAGCAGTACTTC
.,TRBJ1-2,TRBD1,TRBV6-6,CASRGQGAYGGYTF,TGTGCCAGCAGGGGACAGGGGGCATACGGGGGCTACACCTTC
.,TRBJ1-1,.,TRBV19,CASSPPGTNTEAFF,TGTGCCAGTAGTCCACCCGGAACAAACACTGAAGCTTTCTTT
.,TRBJ1-5,.,TRBV19,CASARFDQPQHF,TGTGCCAGCGCACGTTTTGATCAGCCCCAGCATTTT
.,TRBJ1-1,.,TRBV25-1,CASRKGTTLGAFF,TGTGCCAGCAGGAAGGGCACAACTCTGGGTGCTTTCTTT
.,TRBJ1-5,.,TRBV19,CASTGVGQPQHF,TGTGCCAGTACAGGGGTCGGTCAGCCCCAGCATTTT
.,TRBJ1-4,TRBD1,TRBV5-1,CASSSGTAGRPSEKLFF,TGCGCCAGCAGCTCGGGGACAGCCGGCCGGCCGAGTGAAAAACTGTTTTTT
.,TRBJ1-1,.,TRBV29-1,CSVGQVGTEAFF,TGCAGCGTTGGGCAGGTGGGCACTGAAGCTTTCTTT
.,TRBJ1-1,.,TRBV10-2,CASSESEVVMNTEAFF,TGCGCCAGCAGTGAGTCGGAAGTGGTCATGAACACTGAAGCTTTCTTT
.,TRBJ1-5,.,TRBV27,CASSASNQPQHF,TGTGCCAGCAGTGCGAGCAATCAGCCCCAGCATTTT
.,TRBJ1-5,.,TRBV7-2,CASSLERVRPQHF,TGTGCCAGCAGCTTAGAGCGGGTGCGGCCCCAGCATTTT
.,TRBJ2-3,.,TRBV9,CASSVDGTDTQYF,TGTGCCAGCAGCGTAGATGGGACAGATACGCAGTATTTT
.,TRBJ1-3,.,TRBV9,CASSVEVGYGNTIYF,TGTGCCAGCAGCGTAGAAGTTGGGTATGGAAACACCATATATTTT
.,TRBJ2-1,.,TRBV5-1,CASSFGGDYNEQFF,TGCGCCAGCAGCTTTGGGGGCGATTACAATGAGCAGTTCTTC
.,TRBJ1-2,.,TRBV6-5,CASRPSGSLGGYTF,TGTGCCAGCAGGCCATCAGGAAGTCTGGGTGGCTACACCTTC
.,TRBJ1-6,.,TRBV18,CASSPSADGSPLHF,TGTGCCAGCTCACCAAGCGCGGATGGGTCACCCCTCCACTTT
.,TRBJ2-7,.,TRBV6-5,CASSYSMAGSSYEQYF,TGTGCCAGCAGTTACTCGATGGCGGGGAGCTCCTACGAGCAGTACTTC
.,TRBJ1-5,TRBD1,TRBV4-1,CASSRGTGNFQPQHF,TGCGCCAGCAGCCGCGGGACAGGGAATTTTCAGCCCCAGCATTTT
.,TRBJ2-7,.,TRBV6-5,CASSYSPSYEQYF,TGTGCCAGCAGTTACTCCCCCTCCTACGAGCAGTACTTC
.,TRBJ2-7,TRBD2,TRBV6-5,CASRRGGESQKQYF,TGTGCCAGCAGACGGGGGGGAGAAAGCCAGAAGCAGTACTTC
.,TRBJ2-3,.,TRBV5-1,CASSLEGTPADTQYF,TGCGCCAGCAGCTTGGAGGGAACGCCGGCAGATACGCAGTATTTT
.,TRBJ1-2,TRBD1,TRBV10-3,CAIGTGATGGYTF,TGTGCCATCGGGACAGGGGCTACGGGTGGCTACACCTTC
.,TRBJ1-4,.,TRBV10-3,CAISAQPNEKLFF,TGTGCCATCAGTGCACAGCCTAATGAAAAACTGTTTTTT
.,TRBJ1-1,.,TRBV4-1,CASSQRGGRNTEAFF,TGCGCCAGCAGCCAAAGAGGGGGGCGGAACACTGAAGCTTTCTTT
.,TRBJ1-1,TRBD1,TRBV6-5,CASRRQGSATEAFF,TGTGCCAGCAGAAGACAGGGTTCGGCCACTGAAGCTTTCTTT
once,TRBJ2-3,TRBD1,TRBV10-1,CASSRGQPSTDTQYF,TGCGCCAGCAGTCGGGGACAGCCTAGCACAGATACGCAGTATTTT